The 10 T cell receptor beta chains given below trace back to one sample, sequenced in a study of vaccination effects on CD4 cells after COVID-19. Under the ViraFEST assay, PBMC were stimulated with viral peptide pools so that antigen-specific CD4+ T cells expanded. Sequencing was performed afterwards. Investigators separated out CD4+ T cells once more than nine days of culture had passed. Participants completed two doses of the BNT162b2 or mRNA-1273 vaccine. TCRdb's copy holds only in-frame clones and misses some; the assay was immunoSEQ multiplex PCR. The sample consists of around 65,000 clones, about three quarters of them appearing once. These receptors have no identified antigens. The material was CD4+ T cells from PBMCs cultured with HCoV-229E spike peptides, obtained after COVID-19 vaccination. These receptor sequences come from a human donor who received a COVID-19 vaccine.

As DNA, the CDR3 is TGCGCCAGCAGCCGCACAGGGGACACTGAAGCTTTCTTT. Translated: CASSRTGDTEAFF. This sequence joins TRBV5-1 and TRBJ1-1; 7 nucleotides align to TRBD1. Germline trimming cut 4 bases from V and 3 bases from J; bases unmatched to any gene: 3. CDR3 length: 13 amino acids. Per the germline V gene, CDR1 is SGHRS and CDR2 is YFSETQ.

The J gene is TRBJ1-3, the V gene TRBV5-1, with 8 bases identical to TRBD1. The V gene end was trimmed by 0 bases and the J gene end by 2 bases; junction bases not matched to a gene: 10. CDR3 length equals 18 residues. In germline, CDR1 is SGHRS, CDR2 YFSETQ. The CDR3 sequence is CASSLGPQTGDTGNTIYF. Written as DNA, the CDR3 is TGCGCCAGCAGCTTGGGACCCCAGACAGGGGACACTGGAAACACCATATATTTT.

This chain uses TRBV5-1 with TRBJ2-2, with 10 bases aligning to TRBD2. The V gene end was trimmed by 1 base and the J gene end by 2 bases; junction bases not matched to a gene: 2. Germline V CDR1 and CDR2: SGHRS, YFSETQ. CDR3 length: 16 amino acids. CDR3 nucleotides: TGCGCCAGCAGCTTGCCTAGCGGGGGAAACACCGGGGAGCTGTTTTTT. As protein: CASSLPSGGNTGELFF.

The rearrangement joins TRBV2 to TRBJ2-1, with D tentatively TRBD1 (5 bases). CDR1 and CDR2 (germline): SNHLY, FYNNEI. Trimming removed 7 bases from V and 2 bases from J, with 9 bases in between. The CDR3 is made up of 13 amino acids. The CDR3 protein is CASMLGAYNEQFF. CDR3 in DNA: TGTGCCAGCATGTTAGGGGCCTACAATGAGCAGTTCTTC.

This chain uses TRBV5-1 with TRBJ2-3; D ambiguous. Looked up from germline, CDR1 is SGHRS and CDR2 is YFSETQ. Trimming removed 4 bases at V and 5 bases at J, with 11 bases between. The CDR3 is 13 amino acids. The CDR3 protein is CASSISLRDTQYF. DNA of the CDR3: TGCGCCAGCAGCATATCTTTGAGAGATACGCAGTATTTT.

This sequence joins TRBV19 and TRBJ1-2; no definite D call. CDR1 and CDR2 (germline): LNHDA, SQIVND (reference sequence). Trimming removed 6 bases at V and 4 bases at J, with 21 bases between. The CDR3 extends over 16 amino acids. The CDR3 here is CASRIGGSRRGYGYTF. As DNA, the CDR3 is TGTGCCAGTAGAATTGGAGGTTCTAGGCGGGGCTATGGCTACACCTTC.

This chain connects TRBV2 to TRBJ2-3; 11 bases align to TRBD1. The CDR3 extends over 14 amino acids. V trimming: 6 bases; J trimming: 4 bases; junction bases outside the gene matches: 3. CDR1 and CDR2 from the germline V gene are SNHLY and FYNNEI. Here the CDR3 reads CASRVDRGPDTQYF. In nucleotides, the CDR3 is TGTGCCAGCAGGGTGGACAGGGGGCCAGATACGCAGTATTTT.

This clone was seen only once. This rearrangement joins TRBV6-6 to TRBJ1-1, with 12 bases aligning to TRBD1. The CDR3 loop spans 16 amino acids. V lost 1 base, J lost 10 bases, and 10 bases stayed unmatched. Germline CDR1 is MNHNY and CDR2 is SVGAGI (reference sequence). DNA for the CDR3: TGTGCCAGCAGTTACTTCCCGGGACAGGGGGCGGTTACAGCTTTCTTT. Encoded protein: CASSYFPGQGAVTAFF.

This rearrangement joins TRBV14 to TRBJ2-1; D gene uncertain. This CDR3 comprises 13 residues. Per the germline V gene, CDR1 is SGHDN and CDR2 is FVKESK. Deletions cut 5 bases from V and 8 bases from J, with 13 bases between. CDR3: CASSGFVMDEQFF. The CDR3 nucleotides are TGTGCCAGCAGCGGATTTGTTATGGATGAGCAGTTCTTC.

The chain combines TRBV6-5 with TRBJ2-2, with TRBD2 as a possible D gene (6 bases). Germline assignment: CDR1 MNHEY and CDR2 SVGAGI. V was cut by 7 bases and J by 2 bases, with 11 bases left in between. CDR3 size: 14 residues. CDR3 in amino acids: CASTRRVNTGELFF. As DNA, the CDR3 is TGTGCCAGCACCCGGAGGGTTAACACCGGGGAGCTGTTTTTT.